One and the same sample provided the 29 T cell receptor beta chains below, sequenced in a study of T cell responses to AZD1222 COVID-19 vaccine. This table comes from immunoSEQ multiplex PCR, and its TCRdb copy is limited to in-frame clones, with some not included. The table includes 150,000 or so clones, about 91% detected once. Here the sequenced sample was peripheral blood, taken 28 days after the second AZD1222 dose. The receptors come from an adult who received the AZD1222 COVID-19 vaccine.

This chain uses TRBV4-1 with TRBJ2-5, with 9 bases matching TRBD2. The junction had 14 bases not matched to a gene; V was cut back by 1 base and J by 2 bases. The germline V gene encodes CDR1 MGHRA and CDR2 YSYEKL. The CDR3 has 19 residues. CDR3 region: CASSQGGWGSGGRQETQYF. CDR3 in DNA: TGCGCCAGCAGCCAAGGAGGTTGGGGAAGCGGGGGGAGGCAAGAGACCCAGTACTTC.

CDR3: CASSSGPGETQYF. CDR3 DNA sequence: TGTGCCAGCTCCTCAGGGCCGGGAGAGACCCAGTACTTC. The chain combines TRBV18 with TRBJ2-5; D is perhaps TRBD1 (5 bases). The CDR3 runs 13 residues. The V gene's germline CDR1 is KGHSH and CDR2 LQKENI. Between the trimmed V and J ends, which lost 6 bases and 4 bases, there was a span of 12 bases.

The chain carries TRBV28 and TRBJ2-6; 13 bases align to TRBD2. CDR1 MDHEN and CDR2 SYDVKM come from the germline V gene. J lost 0 bases, V lost 7 bases, and 9 bases had no gene match. CDR3 length equals 19 residues. The CDR3 region has the DNA TGTGCCAGCAATAGAGGACTAGCGGGGGTTCTCTCTGGGGCCAACGTCCTGACTTTC. Amino acids: CASNRGLAGVLSGANVLTF.

The V gene is TRBV7-9, the J gene TRBJ1-6; D is unclear. CDR1 and CDR2 (germline): SEHNR, FQNEAQ (reference sequence). This CDR3 is 14 amino acids long. V was clipped by 6 bases and J by 8 bases, with 14 bases between them. The CDR3 sequence: CASSIAGPYSPLHF. The CDR3 bases are TGTGCCAGCAGTATCGCCGGGCCTTATTCACCCCTCCACTTT. The whole variable domain, remainder taken from reference TRBV7-9 and TRBJ1-6, is DTGVSQNPRHKITKRGQNVTFRCDPISEHNRLYWYRQTLGQGPEFLTYFQNEAQLEKSRLLSDRFSAERPKGSFSTLEIQRTEQGDSAMYLCASSIAGPYSPLHFGNGTRLTVT.

The chain employs TRBV7-8 and TRBJ2-7; possibly TRBD1 for D (6 bases). The V gene lost 2 bases and the J gene lost 2 bases, with 10 bases spanning the gap. The CDR3 loop spans 14 amino acids. Germline V gives CDR1 SGHVS, CDR2 FQNEAQ. The DNA for the CDR3 is TGTGCCAGCAGCTTAAATGAGGGGGCCTACGAGCAGTACTTC. Amino acids: CASSLNEGAYEQYF.

The rearrangement uses TRBV3-1 (or the pseudogene TRBV3-2) and TRBJ1-1; the D is unclear. Between the trimmed V and J ends, which lost 4 bases and 4 bases, there was a span of 16 bases. Germline V lookup: CDR1 LGHDT, CDR2 YNNKEL (reference sequence). The CDR3 sequence is 15 residues long. Here the CDR3 reads CASSPRPRWGTEAFF. In DNA, the CDR3 is TGTGCCAGCAGCCCTAGGCCCAGGTGGGGCACTGAAGCTTTCTTT.

The V call is TRBV6-2 or TRBV6-3, the J call TRBJ1-1; no clear D gene. V was clipped by 0 bases and J by 8 bases, with 7 bases between them. The CDR3 spans 12 residues. Looked up from germline, CDR1 is MNHEY and CDR2 is SVGEGT. In nucleotides, the CDR3 is TGTGCCAGCAGTTACTCCTTGGGGGAAGCTTTCTTT. Its protein is CASSYSLGEAFF.

This rearrangement joins TRBV28 to TRBJ1-6; D is uncertain. V dropped 8 bases and J dropped 0 bases, with 11 bases sitting between them. Germline loops: CDR1 MDHEN, CDR2 SYDVKM. CDR3 length: 15 amino acids. As DNA, the CDR3 is TGTGCCAGCCAAACCCACGGCTCCTATAATTCACCCCTCCACTTT. Its translation is CASQTHGSYNSPLHF.

J is TRBJ1-5 and V is TRBV19; 7 positions agree with TRBD1. Germline CDR1 is LNHDA and CDR2 is SQIVND (reference sequence). This CDR3 is 14 amino acids long. The V gene end was trimmed by 3 bases and the J gene end by 5 bases; junction bases not matched to a gene: 4. DNA of the CDR3: TGTGCCAGTAGTATCAACACAGGGGATCAGCCCCAGCATTTT. The encoded protein is CASSINTGDQPQHF. The whole variable domain, remainder taken from reference TRBV19 and TRBJ1-5, is DGGITQSPKYLFRKEGQNVTLSCEQNLNHDAMYWYRQDPGQGLRLIYYSQIVNDFQKGDIAEGYSVSREKKESFPLTVTSAQKNPTAFYLCASSINTGDQPQHFGDGTRLSIL.

J is TRBJ2-7 and V is TRBV27; TRBD2 aligns across 13 bases. J was trimmed by 6 bases and V by 3 bases; bases with no gene match: 2. The V gene's germline CDR1 is MNHEY and CDR2 SMNVEV (reference sequence). The CDR3 contains 14 residues. The DNA for the CDR3 is TGTGCCAGCAGTTTGGGACTAGCGGGATCCGAGCAGTACTTC. Protein sequence: CASSLGLAGSEQYF.

This clone was recorded only once. This CDR3 is CASSRGRMNTEAFF. The DNA of the CDR3 is TGTGCCAGCAGCCGGGGGAGAATGAACACTGAAGCTTTCTTT. The V gene is TRBV6-5, the J gene TRBJ1-1; TRBD1 is a possible D gene (5 bases). The germline V gene encodes CDR1 MNHEY and CDR2 SVGAGI. CDR3 length: 14 residues. The ends were cut back, 6 bases at V and 0 bases at J, with 11 bases in the middle.

V gene TRBV5-5 combines with J gene TRBJ2-7; D is perhaps TRBD1 or TRBD2 (5 bases each). CDR3 size: 15 residues. V lost 1 base, J lost 2 bases, and 13 bases lay in between. In germline, CDR1 is SGHKS, CDR2 YYEKEE (reference sequence). In DNA form, the CDR3 reads TGTGCCAGCAGCTTGAGTCCGGGACCTACCTACGAGCAGTACTTC. It specifies CASSLSPGPTYEQYF.

The chain carries TRBV7-9 and TRBJ2-5; tentatively, D is TRBD1 (5 bases). The CDR3 consists of 15 residues. Trimming stripped 5 bases from V and 6 bases from J, with 19 bases between. Germline V gene lookup returns CDR1 SEHNR and CDR2 FQNEAQ (reference sequence). The chain's CDR3 is CASSPGMLGWKTQYF. The CDR3 coding sequence is TGTGCCAGCAGCCCAGGGATGCTCGGGTGGAAGACCCAGTACTTC.

CDR3 nucleotides: TGTGCCAGCAGTTTTACAGAAAATGAAAAACTGTTTTTT. Encoded protein: CASSFTENEKLFF. J is TRBJ1-4 and V is TRBV12-3 or TRBV12-4; D remains unclear. The CDR3 has 13 amino acids. V lost 3 bases and J 5 bases, leaving 7 bases between the germline ends.

In its sample, this clone was seen a few times. The V gene is TRBV7-3, the J gene TRBJ2-2; unclear D gene. The CDR3 has 16 amino acids. The V gene lost 2 bases and the J gene lost 6 bases, with 16 bases spanning the gap. Germline V gives CDR1 SGHTA, CDR2 FQGTGA. The CDR3 sequence: CASSLLASLNPGELFF. The DNA for the CDR3 is TGTGCCAGCAGCTTATTGGCCTCCCTAAACCCCGGGGAGCTGTTTTTT.

The V call is TRBV9, the J call TRBJ1-1; D gene ambiguous. The V end was cut by 3 bases, the J end by 0 bases, with 12 bases between. Germline lookup yields CDR1 SGDLS and CDR2 YYNGEE. This CDR3 is 15 amino acids long. CDR3 loop: CASSGRGRMNTEAFF. In DNA form, the CDR3 reads TGTGCCAGCAGCGGCCGCGGGAGAATGAACACTGAAGCTTTCTTT.

The chain recombines TRBV4-1 with TRBJ2-7, with 9 bases fitting TRBD1. Trimming took 4 bases from V and 0 from J; bases not matched to a gene: 4. Germline V gene data show CDR1 as MGHRA and CDR2 as YSYEKL. The CDR3 totals 15 residues. CDR3 region: CASSLRTGVSYEQYF. The DNA for the CDR3 is TGCGCCAGCAGCCTACGGACAGGGGTCTCCTACGAGCAGTACTTC.

This chain joins TRBV5-1 and TRBJ1-2; a weak D match, TRBD1 (5 bases). There are 13 residues in the CDR3. With 0 bases removed from V and 8 bases from J, the gap between germline ends came to 11 bases. The germline CDR1 and CDR2 sequences are SGHRS and YFSETQ. The CDR3 reads CASSLAGWEGYTF. The CDR3 bases are TGCGCCAGCAGCTTGGCAGGGTGGGAAGGCTACACCTTC.

CDR3 sequence (DNA): TGTGCCAGCAGTTCGGGACTTTTAGAAGCTTTCTTT. This encodes CASSSGLLEAFF. The chain links TRBV28 to TRBJ1-1, with D possibly matching TRBD1 (5 bases). Trimming took 4 bases from V and 8 from J, leaving 11 bases between them. Per the germline V gene, CDR1 is MDHEN and CDR2 is SYDVKM. The CDR3 consists of 12 residues.

The chain recombines TRBV6-5 with TRBJ1-2; D is unresolved. V was cut by 6 bases and J by 6 bases, with 20 bases left in between. CDR1 is MNHEY and CDR2 is SVGAGI in the germline V gene. The CDR3 contains 15 residues. CDR3 residues: CASSFTHGVEDGYTF. The DNA for the CDR3 is TGTGCCAGCAGCTTCACCCATGGGGTCGAGGATGGCTACACCTTC.

V usage is TRBV6-5 and J usage is TRBJ1-1; tentative D call: TRBD1 (5 bases). Germline V gives CDR1 MNHEY, CDR2 SVGAGI. V was pared by 4 bases and J by 4 bases, with 13 bases between. This CDR3 contains 14 residues. The CDR3 spells CASSWGTRGTEAFF. DNA for the CDR3: TGTGCCAGCAGTTGGGGGACGCGGGGCACTGAAGCTTTCTTT.

The chain is built from TRBV2 and TRBJ1-1; a weak D match, TRBD1 (5 bases). The CDR3 length is 13 residues. Looked up from germline, CDR1 is SNHLY and CDR2 is FYNNEI. V lost 9 bases to trimming and J lost 1 base, with 12 bases between them. Here the CDR3 DNA reads TGTGCCAGTCAGACAGAACAGAACACTGAAGCTTTCTTT. Protein: CASQTEQNTEAFF.

The chain employs TRBV19 and TRBJ1-5; a possible D gene is TRBD1 (6 bases). The ends were cut back, 4 bases at V and 0 bases at J, with 13 bases in the middle. The V gene's germline CDR1 is LNHDA and CDR2 SQIVND (reference sequence). This CDR3 spans 16 amino acids. The CDR3 here is CASSRQVFYSNQPQHF. In nucleotides, the CDR3 is TGTGCCAGTAGTAGACAGGTATTTTATAGCAATCAGCCCCAGCATTTT.

V and J are TRBV6-5 and TRBJ2-7; D gene ambiguous. Trimming stripped 7 bases from V and 0 bases from J, with 13 bases between. Germline V gene lookup returns CDR1 MNHEY and CDR2 SVGAGI. The CDR3 is 14 amino acids. The CDR3 spells CASKRTFSSYEQYF. For the CDR3, the DNA is TGTGCCAGCAAGCGCACGTTCAGCTCCTACGAGCAGTACTTC.

This clone occurred many times. The rearrangement joins TRBV2 to TRBJ1-1; 8 bases map to TRBD1. The V and J ends lost 0 bases and 4 bases, in that order; junction bases with no gene match: 13. The CDR3 runs 18 residues. CDR1 is SNHLY and CDR2 is FYNNEI in the germline V gene. The CDR3 nucleotides are TGTGCCAGCAGTGAAGCCCCCAGGACAGGGAGAAAGAGCACTGAAGCTTTCTTT. Translated, it gives CASSEAPRTGRKSTEAFF.

The chain recombines TRBV30 with TRBJ2-5; D might be TRBD1 (6 bases). V gave up 2 bases and J gave up 2 bases, with 18 bases separating them. In germline, CDR1 is GTSNPN, CDR2 SVGIG (reference sequence). This CDR3 contains 16 residues. The CDR3 DNA sequence: TGTGCCTGGAGTAATCACCCCGACAGGAGACAAGAGACCCAGTACTTC. The encoded protein is CAWSNHPDRRQETQYF.

The rearrangement links TRBV14 to TRBJ2-3; D unclear. The V gene's germline CDR1 is SGHDN and CDR2 FVKESK. V was cut by 1 base and J by 1 base, with 6 bases left in between. The CDR3 contains 14 residues. The CDR3 loop reads CASSQVHRTDTQYF. The CDR3 DNA reads TGTGCCAGCAGCCAAGTTCATCGCACAGATACGCAGTATTTT.

The V gene is TRBV7-9, the J gene TRBJ2-7; a possible D gene is TRBD1 (6 bases). Trimming took 3 bases from V and 5 from J, leaving 14 bases between them. Germline assignment: CDR1 SEHNR and CDR2 FQNEAQ (reference sequence). The CDR3 has 14 residues. The CDR3 loop reads CASSFGAGDHEQYF. The CDR3 nucleotides read TGTGCCAGCAGCTTTGGCGCAGGGGACCACGAGCAGTACTTC.

The chain carries TRBV7-2 and TRBJ2-2, with 9 bases lining up with TRBD1. With 1 base clipped from V and 3 bases from J, the junction kept 6 bases outside the gene matches. This CDR3 spans 17 amino acids. The germline V gene encodes CDR1 SGHTA and CDR2 FQGNSA. The CDR3 DNA is TGTGCCAGCAGCTTAGAGTTCGGGACAGGGTACACCGGGGAGCTGTTTTTT. Its protein is CASSLEFGTGYTGELFF.